This T cell receptor beta chain was sequenced in a study of blood T cell repertoires in COVID-19. Whole-study context: Samples came from the United States, Italy and Spain, spanning acute and convalescent COVID-19. T cells, B-cell-depleted T cells, or PBMCs provided the cDNA or gDNA that served as material.

In the study's own analysis: Cell counts per sample came from amplifying reference gene primers. Profiled with immunoSEQ multiplex PCR; TCRdb holds only in-frame clones, not every one. V and J calls and clone size are as listed in that table; D and trimming were resolved from the DNA. The repertoire holds 55,000 to 70,000 clones, with about 87% as singletons. Germline V gene lookup returns CDR1 LNHDA and CDR2 SQIVND (reference sequence). Trimming removed 3 bases from V and 2 bases from J, with 10 bases in between. This CDR3 has 14 residues. V usage is TRBV19 and J usage is TRBJ1-1; D is unclear. This receptor was obtained from a man in his sixties with active or convalescent COVID-19. What was sequenced was peripheral blood. CDR3 in amino acids: CASSIRLANTEAFF. Here the CDR3 DNA reads TGTGCCAGTAGTATTCGGTTAGCAAACACTGAAGCTTTCTTT.